Each of the 25 T cell receptor beta chains below was sequenced from the same sample in a study of T cells after yellow fever vaccination. MiXCR was run by TCRdb on the 5' RACE reads, yielding one entry per CDR3 protein. The top ten hold approximately 19% of the sample, which has around 310,000 distinct CDR3 sequences, roughly 4.3% seen once. The sequencing here drew on PBMCs, taken 15 days after the yellow fever booster vaccination. These receptors all stem from a young man who received the YFV17D yellow fever vaccine.

This clonotype was recorded at least ten times. V and J are TRBV6-6 and TRBJ1-2; 11 nucleotides match TRBD1. V shed 5 bases, J shed 7 bases, and the junction held 6 bases outside the gene matches. From germline, CDR1 is MNHNY and CDR2 SVGAGI (reference sequence). The CDR3 spans 14 residues. The CDR3 DNA reads as TGTGCCAGCAGTCTCGGACAGGGGGCCCCTGGCTACACCTTC. This gives the protein CASSLGQGAPGYTF.

The chain carries TRBV29-1 and TRBJ1-2; tentative D call: TRBD1 (5 bases). In germline, CDR1 is SQVTM, CDR2 ANQGSEA. The CDR3 contains 11 residues. V lost 6 bases and J 4 bases, leaving 9 bases between the germline ends. In DNA form, the CDR3 reads TGCAGCGTGAGGGGCACCTATGGCTACACCTTC. This encodes CSVRGTYGYTF.

There are many counts of this clonotype. The J gene is TRBJ2-7, the V gene TRBV11-2; TRBD2 is a possible D gene (6 bases). The germline CDR1 and CDR2 sequences are SGHAT and FQNNGV. The CDR3 runs to 11 residues. V lost 6 bases to trimming and J lost 7 bases, with 10 bases between them. In DNA, the CDR3 is TGTGCCAGCAGGGGCGCGGGGGAGCAGTACGTC. It yields the protein CASRGAGEQYV.

The rearrangement uses TRBV4-2 and TRBJ2-3, with TRBD2 identical over 10 bases. The V segment lost 2 bases and the J segment 0 bases; nucleotides outside the gene matches: 2. This CDR3 has 16 residues. Germline assignment: CDR1 LGHNA and CDR2 YNFKEQ. CDR3 region: CASSQWTSGSTDTQYF. CDR3 nucleotide sequence: TGTGCCAGCAGCCAATGGACTAGCGGTAGCACAGATACGCAGTATTTT.

This clonotype was seen repeatedly, ten times or more. This chain connects TRBV27 to TRBJ1-2; D perhaps matches TRBD1 (5 bases). This CDR3 has 10 amino acids. CDR1 is MNHEY and CDR2 is SMNVEV in the germline V gene (reference sequence). V gave up 9 bases and J gave up 8 bases, with 10 bases separating them. CDR3 nucleotides: TGTGCCAGGTGGGGGGACGGCTACACCTTC. This translates into CARWGDGYTF.

Many counts were recorded for this clonotype. V is TRBV7-6 and J is TRBJ2-5; D possibly matches TRBD1 or TRBD2 (5 bases each). The V gene's germline CDR1 is SGHVS and CDR2 FNYEAQ. Trimming took off 3 bases at V and 5 bases at J, with 19 bases between the two ends. The CDR3 sequence is 16 residues long. The chain's CDR3 is CASSFPRDPLWETQYF. The CDR3 region has the DNA TGTGCCAGCAGCTTTCCCCGGGACCCCTTATGGGAGACCCAGTACTTC.

The chain carries TRBV25-1 and TRBJ1-2, with TRBD1 matching over 7 bases. This CDR3 region has 14 residues. Trimming at V came to 2 bases and at J to 8 bases, leaving 8 bases not matched to a gene. Germline CDR1 MGHDK, CDR2 SYGVNS. CDR3 region: CASSEGDRYTGYTF. In nucleotides, the CDR3 is TGTGCCAGCAGTGAAGGGGACAGATATACGGGCTACACCTTC.

This clonotype was counted many times. The chain combines TRBV7-4 with TRBJ2-7; D gene uncertain. Looked up from germline, CDR1 is SGHVT and CDR2 is SQSDAQ. The CDR3 is 11 amino acids. Trimming left V 5 bases short and J 3 bases short, with 5 bases between. CDR3 DNA: TGTGCCAGCAGCCTTAACTACGAGCAGTACGTC. Its translation: CASSLNYEQYV.

This clonotype was picked up many times. The chain couples TRBV4-2 to TRBJ2-7; D is possibly TRBD1 (6 bases). The ends were cut back, 0 bases at V and 0 bases at J, with 12 bases in the middle. The germline V gene encodes CDR1 LGHNA and CDR2 YNFKEQ. This CDR3 spans 16 amino acids. The CDR3 loop is CASSQDIRGSSYEQYF. In DNA, the CDR3 is TGTGCCAGCAGCCAAGATATCAGGGGATCCTCCTACGAGCAGTACTTC.

Only a few counts were recorded for this clonotype. The gene calls are TRBV19 and TRBJ1-5; D gene ambiguous. Trimming removed 4 bases at V and 7 bases at J, with 11 bases between. In germline, CDR1 is LNHDA, CDR2 SQIVND (reference sequence). The CDR3 sequence is 13 residues long. In DNA form, the CDR3 reads TGTGCCAGTAGTACCCAATCCTTACAGCCCCAGCATTTT. The encoded protein is CASSTQSLQPQHF.

In its sample, this clonotype was seen many times. The chain carries TRBV7-2 and TRBJ1-4; 7 nucleotides line up with TRBD1. In germline, CDR1 is SGHTA, CDR2 FQGNSA. This CDR3 is built from 17 residues. The junction had 7 bases not matched to a gene; V was cut back by 0 bases and J by 3 bases. The CDR3: CASSLARRGLANEKLFF. CDR3 bases: TGTGCCAGCAGCTTAGCCAGAAGGGGGCTAGCTAATGAAAAACTGTTTTTT.

This clonotype has just a few counts. The chain couples TRBV5-7 to TRBJ1-1, with a possible D match to TRBD1 (5 bases). TRBV5-7 is designated an ORF whose function remains uncertain. V was shortened by 6 bases and J by 8 bases, with 14 bases between the two germline ends. The CDR3 length is 12 residues. Here the CDR3 reads CASTVLRGEAFF. The CDR3 DNA reads as TGTGCCAGCACCGTTTTGCGGGGGGAAGCTTTCTTT.

This clonotype was counted between two and nine times. The chain employs TRBV18 and TRBJ2-4; TRBD1 matches 10 bases. The length of the CDR3 is 19 residues. V gave up 3 bases and J gave up 0 bases; unmatched junction bases: 11. CDR1 is KGHSH, CDR2 LQKENI, per germline. CDR3 nucleotides: TGTGCCAGCTCACCTTCCGGGGGACAGGGGTCCCTAGCCAAAAACATTCAGTACTTC. The encoded protein is CASSPSGGQGSLAKNIQYF.

This clonotype was detected a few times. The chain uses TRBV2 and TRBJ2-5; D unclear. From germline, CDR1 is SNHLY and CDR2 FYNNEI. Trimming left V 8 bases short and J 5 bases short, with 15 bases between. The CDR3 sequence is 13 residues long. CDR3 sequence reads: CASQTSIVETQYF. DNA for the CDR3: TGTGCCAGCCAGACAAGCATAGTTGAGACCCAGTACTTC.

This clonotype turned up a few times. The rearrangement links TRBV24-1 to TRBJ2-5, with 7 bases lining up with TRBD1. Germline lookup yields CDR1 KGHDR and CDR2 SFDVKD. Losses at the gene ends were 3 bases for V and 4 bases for J; bases not matched to a gene: 16. The CDR3 consists of 18 residues. The CDR3 coding sequence is TGTGCCACCAGTGATCCGTCGGCCGGGACAGCCGGAGGAGAGACCCAGTACTTC. Its protein product is CATSDPSAGTAGGETQYF.

In this sample, this clonotype turned up many times. V gene TRBV10-3 combines with J gene TRBJ2-5; 7 bases are a match to TRBD1. This CDR3 comprises 13 residues. Germline V CDR1 and CDR2: ENHRY, SYGVKD. Trimming at V came to 7 bases and at J to 3 bases, leaving 5 bases not matched to a gene. For the CDR3, the DNA is TGTGCCATCAAAGGGGACAGCGAAGAGACCCAGTACTTC. Protein product: CAIKGDSEETQYF.

This chain uses TRBV7-6 with TRBJ2-3; D perhaps matches TRBD1 (5 bases). This CDR3 spans 17 amino acids. Germline V CDR1 and CDR2: SGHVS, FNYEAQ. The V end was cut by 2 bases, the J end by 3 bases, with 18 bases between. CDR3 amino acids: CASSLIPDTISTDTQYF. In DNA, the CDR3 is TGTGCCAGCAGCTTAATACCGGACACTATTAGTACAGATACGCAGTATTTT.

This clonotype was seen a handful of times. This chain links TRBV15 with TRBJ1-5, with a possible D match to TRBD1 (5 bases). The CDR3 contains 15 residues. Germline V gene lookup returns CDR1 LNHNV and CDR2 YYDKDF (reference sequence). The germline V and J ends were trimmed by 5 bases and 6 bases, with 17 bases remaining between them. The CDR3 sequence: CATSPTGDRGQPQHF. The CDR3 DNA reads as TGTGCCACCAGCCCAACGGGGGACCGAGGTCAGCCCCAGCATTTT.

This clonotype was recorded many times. This chain uses TRBV4-1 with TRBJ1-4; 7 bases line up with TRBD1. V lost 0 bases, J lost 7 bases, and 5 bases stayed unmatched. The germline V gene has CDR1 MGHRA and CDR2 YSYEKL. This CDR3 spans 15 amino acids. The DNA for the CDR3 is TGCGCCAGCAGCCAAGAAAACAGGGGTTTTGAAAAACTGTTTTTT. Amino acids: CASSQENRGFEKLFF.

This sequence joins TRBV4-1 and TRBJ1-1; D call uncertain. CDR3 length: 16 amino acids. Looked up from germline, CDR1 is MGHRA and CDR2 is YSYEKL. Trimming removed 1 base from V and 2 bases from J, with 14 bases in between. CDR3: CASSQALAGSNTEAFF. The CDR3 DNA follows: TGCGCCAGCAGCCAAGCGTTGGCGGGGTCCAACACTGAAGCTTTCTTT.

This clonotype was observed at least ten times. J is TRBJ1-2 and V is TRBV20-1; D is ambiguous. Per germline, CDR1 DFQATT and CDR2 SNEGSKA (reference sequence). V was trimmed by 8 bases and J by 4 bases, leaving 14 bases between them. The CDR3 covers 12 residues. The CDR3 region has the DNA TGCAGTCCGTCACCCCGAGGCTATGGCTACACCTTC. Amino acids: CSPSPRGYGYTF.

In this sample, this clonotype turned up many times. The rearrangement links TRBV20-1 to TRBJ2-5, with 16 bases matching TRBD2. The V segment lost 4 bases and the J segment 2 bases; nucleotides outside the gene matches: 4. Germline CDR1 DFQATT, CDR2 SNEGSKA (reference sequence). The CDR3 extends over 16 amino acids. The CDR3 loop is CSAKGLAGGRQETQYF. Here the CDR3 DNA reads TGCAGTGCTAAGGGACTAGCGGGGGGGCGGCAAGAGACCCAGTACTTC.

This clonotype was observed a few times. The chain combines TRBV19 with TRBJ2-5, with D perhaps given as TRBD1 or TRBD2 (5 bases each). Germline V lookup: CDR1 LNHDA, CDR2 SQIVND (reference sequence). The CDR3 sequence is 17 residues long. V lost 4 bases to trimming and J lost 1 base, with 19 bases between them. The chain's CDR3 is CASSRTSGLLGQETQYF. CDR3 in DNA: TGTGCCAGTAGTAGGACCTCGGGGCTCCTGGGCCAAGAGACCCAGTACTTC.

This sequence joins TRBV12-3 or TRBV12-4 and TRBJ1-5; D unresolved. V was trimmed by 6 bases and J by 2 bases, leaving 11 bases between them. There are 14 residues in the CDR3. CDR3 nucleotides: TGTGCCAGCAGCCATCACCGGGGCAATCAGCCCCAGCATTTT. Protein sequence: CASSHHRGNQPQHF.

This clonotype was detected many times. No DNA is shown, since the ends of the CDR3 on it are uncertain; the CDR3 is the one TCRdb lists. The chain has TRBV21-1 and TRBJ1-5. TRBV21-1 is termed a pseudogene. Including both end residues, the CDR3 is 13 amino acids long. The CDR3 loop reads CASWADGNQPQHF.